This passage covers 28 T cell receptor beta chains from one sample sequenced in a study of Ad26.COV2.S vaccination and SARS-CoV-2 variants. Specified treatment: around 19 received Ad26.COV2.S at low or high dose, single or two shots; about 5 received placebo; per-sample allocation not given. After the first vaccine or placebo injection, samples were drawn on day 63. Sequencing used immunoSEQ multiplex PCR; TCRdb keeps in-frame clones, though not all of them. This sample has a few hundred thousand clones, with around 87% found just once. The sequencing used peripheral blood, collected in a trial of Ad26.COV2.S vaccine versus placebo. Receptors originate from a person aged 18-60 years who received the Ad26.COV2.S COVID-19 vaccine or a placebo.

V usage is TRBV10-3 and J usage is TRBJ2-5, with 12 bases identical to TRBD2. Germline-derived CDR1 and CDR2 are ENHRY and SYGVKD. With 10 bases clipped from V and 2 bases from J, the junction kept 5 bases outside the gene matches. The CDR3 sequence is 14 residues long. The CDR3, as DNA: TGTGCCACCCAGACTAGCGGGGGTCAAGAGACCCAGTACTTC. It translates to CATQTSGGQETQYF.

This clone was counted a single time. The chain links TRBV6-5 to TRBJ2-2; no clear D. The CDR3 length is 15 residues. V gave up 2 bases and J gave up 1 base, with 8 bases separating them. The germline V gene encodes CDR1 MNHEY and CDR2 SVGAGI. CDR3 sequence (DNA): TGTGCCAGCAGTTACGCGGCTGGGAACACCGGGGAGCTGTTTTTT. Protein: CASSYAAGNTGELFF.

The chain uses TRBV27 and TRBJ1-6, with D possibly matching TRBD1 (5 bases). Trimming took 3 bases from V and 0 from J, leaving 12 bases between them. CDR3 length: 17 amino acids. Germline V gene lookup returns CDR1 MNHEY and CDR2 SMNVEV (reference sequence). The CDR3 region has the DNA TGTGCCAGCAGTTTCGGGGGATCGAGCTCCTATAATTCACCCCTCCACTTT. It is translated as CASSFGGSSSYNSPLHF.

The CDR3 reads CASSSGTGVPKNIQYF. The DNA of the CDR3 is TGTGCCAGTAGTAGCGGGACAGGGGTGCCCAAAAACATTCAGTACTTC. V is TRBV19 and J is TRBJ2-4; TRBD1 agrees at 10 bases. This CDR3 has 16 amino acids. V trimming: 4 bases; J trimming: 2 bases; junction bases outside the gene matches: 5. Germline V gene sequence: CDR1 LNHDA, CDR2 SQIVND (reference sequence). Full variable domain (remainder filled in from reference TRBV19 and TRBJ2-4): DGGITQSPKYLFRKEGQNVTLSCEQNLNHDAMYWYRQDPGQGLRLIYYSQIVNDFQKGDIAEGYSVSREKKESFPLTVTSAQKNPTAFYLCASSSGTGVPKNIQYFGAGTRLSVL.

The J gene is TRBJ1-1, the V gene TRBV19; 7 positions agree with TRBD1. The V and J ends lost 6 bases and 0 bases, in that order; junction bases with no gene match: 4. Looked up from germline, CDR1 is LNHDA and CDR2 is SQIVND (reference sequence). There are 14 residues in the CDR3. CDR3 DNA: TGTGCCAGTAGCGTACAGGGGATGAACACTGAAGCTTTCTTT. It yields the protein CASSVQGMNTEAFF.

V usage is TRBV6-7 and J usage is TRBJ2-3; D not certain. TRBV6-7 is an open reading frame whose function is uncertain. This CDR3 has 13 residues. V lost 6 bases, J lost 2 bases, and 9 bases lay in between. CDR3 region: CASSYKVTDTQYF. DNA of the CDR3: TGTGCCAGCAGCTACAAGGTCACAGATACGCAGTATTTT.

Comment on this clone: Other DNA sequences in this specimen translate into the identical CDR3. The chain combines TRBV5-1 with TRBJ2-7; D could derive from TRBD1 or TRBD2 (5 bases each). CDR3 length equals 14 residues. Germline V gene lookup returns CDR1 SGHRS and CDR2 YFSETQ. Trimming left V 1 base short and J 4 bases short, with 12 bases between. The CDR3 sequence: CASSLNRGGYEQYF. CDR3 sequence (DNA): TGCGCCAGCAGCTTGAATAGGGGCGGGTACGAGCAGTACTTC.

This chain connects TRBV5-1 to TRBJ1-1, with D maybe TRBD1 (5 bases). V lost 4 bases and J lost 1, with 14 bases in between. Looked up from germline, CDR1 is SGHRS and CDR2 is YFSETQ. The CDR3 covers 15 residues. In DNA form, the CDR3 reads TGCGCCAGCAGCCCGACCGGGGCGCCGAACACTGAAGCTTTCTTT. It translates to CASSPTGAPNTEAFF.

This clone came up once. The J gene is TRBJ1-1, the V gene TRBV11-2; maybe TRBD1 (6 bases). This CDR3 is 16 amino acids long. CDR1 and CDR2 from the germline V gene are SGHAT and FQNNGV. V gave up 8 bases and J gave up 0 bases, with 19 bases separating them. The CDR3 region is CASGPRTVHMNTEAFF. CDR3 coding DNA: TGTGCCAGCGGCCCCCGGACAGTTCACATGAACACTGAAGCTTTCTTT.

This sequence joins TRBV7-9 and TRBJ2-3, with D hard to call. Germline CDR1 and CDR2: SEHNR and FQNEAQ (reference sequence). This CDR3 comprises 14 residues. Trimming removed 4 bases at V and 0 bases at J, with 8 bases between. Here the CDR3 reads CASSYHGSTDTQYF. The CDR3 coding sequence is TGTGCCAGCAGCTACCACGGAAGCACAGATACGCAGTATTTT.

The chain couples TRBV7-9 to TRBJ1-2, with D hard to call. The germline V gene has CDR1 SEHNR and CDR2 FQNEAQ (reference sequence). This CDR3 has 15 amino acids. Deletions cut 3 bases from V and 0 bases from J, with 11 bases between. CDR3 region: CASSLVRRTNYGYTF. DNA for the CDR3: TGTGCCAGCAGCTTGGTCAGGCGCACTAACTATGGCTACACCTTC.

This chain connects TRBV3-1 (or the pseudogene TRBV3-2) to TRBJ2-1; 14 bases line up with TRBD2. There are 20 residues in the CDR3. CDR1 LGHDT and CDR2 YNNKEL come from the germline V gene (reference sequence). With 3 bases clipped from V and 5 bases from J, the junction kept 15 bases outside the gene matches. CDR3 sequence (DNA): TGTGCCAGCAGCCACCTAATTACCCCGGGACTAGCGGGGGTAAACAATGAGCAGTTCTTC. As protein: CASSHLITPGLAGVNNEQFF.

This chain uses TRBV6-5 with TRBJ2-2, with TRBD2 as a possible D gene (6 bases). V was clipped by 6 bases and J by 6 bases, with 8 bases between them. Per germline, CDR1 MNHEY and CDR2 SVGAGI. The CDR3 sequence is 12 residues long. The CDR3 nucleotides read TGTGCCAGCAGGGGGACTGCCGGGGAGCTGTTTTTT. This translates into CASRGTAGELFF.

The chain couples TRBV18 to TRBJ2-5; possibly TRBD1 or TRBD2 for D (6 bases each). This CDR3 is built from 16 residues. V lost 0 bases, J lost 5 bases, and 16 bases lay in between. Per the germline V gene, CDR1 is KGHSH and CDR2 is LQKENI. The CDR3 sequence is CASSPPERGARETQYF. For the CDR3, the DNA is TGTGCCAGCTCACCACCGGAGAGGGGGGCTCGCGAGACCCAGTACTTC.

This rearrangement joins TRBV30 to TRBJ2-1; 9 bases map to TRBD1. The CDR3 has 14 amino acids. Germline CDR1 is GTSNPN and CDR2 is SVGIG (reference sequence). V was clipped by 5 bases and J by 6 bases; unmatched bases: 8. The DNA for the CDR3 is TGTGCCTGGGGAGGACAGGGGTACTTCAATGAGCAGTTCTTC. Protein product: CAWGGQGYFNEQFF.

The CDR3 loop is CASSGFAQANNEQFF. The CDR3 DNA sequence: TGTGCCAGCAGCGGTTTCGCTCAAGCCAACAATGAGCAGTTCTTC. This chain uses TRBV7-6 with TRBJ2-1; D uncertain. V was trimmed by 5 bases and J by 5 bases, leaving 16 bases between them. Germline lookup yields CDR1 SGHVS and CDR2 FNYEAQ. The CDR3 runs to 15 residues.

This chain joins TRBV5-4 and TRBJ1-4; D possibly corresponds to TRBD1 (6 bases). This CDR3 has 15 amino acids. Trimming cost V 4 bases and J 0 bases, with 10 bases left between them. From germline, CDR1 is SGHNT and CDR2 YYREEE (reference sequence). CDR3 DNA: TGTGCCAGCAGCCGGGGACATTCAACTAATGAAAAACTGTTTTTT. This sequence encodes CASSRGHSTNEKLFF. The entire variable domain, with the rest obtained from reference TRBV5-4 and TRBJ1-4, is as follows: ETGVTQSPTHLIKTRGQQVTLRCSSQSGHNTVSWYQQALGQGPQFIFQYYREEENGRGNFPPRFSGLQFPNYSSELNVNALELDDSALYLCASSRGHSTNEKLFFGSGTQLSVL.

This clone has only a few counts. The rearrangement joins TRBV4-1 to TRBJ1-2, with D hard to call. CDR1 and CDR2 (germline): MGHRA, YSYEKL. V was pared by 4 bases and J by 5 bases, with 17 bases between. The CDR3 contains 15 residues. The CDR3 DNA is TGCGCCAGCAGCCTCTCAGCTCGAAGGCAATATGGCTACACCTTC. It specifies CASSLSARRQYGYTF.

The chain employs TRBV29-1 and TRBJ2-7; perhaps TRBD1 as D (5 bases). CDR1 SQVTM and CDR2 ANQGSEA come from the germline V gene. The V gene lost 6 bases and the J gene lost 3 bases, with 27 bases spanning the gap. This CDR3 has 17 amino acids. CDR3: CSVGGWPRGADRYEQYF. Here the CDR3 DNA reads TGCAGCGTCGGTGGTTGGCCCCGTGGGGCAGACCGCTACGAGCAGTACTTC.

CDR3 in amino acids: CASSERLSGQGVIQYF. CDR3 sequence (DNA): TGTGCCAGCAGTGAAAGGCTCTCGGGACAGGGCGTCATTCAGTACTTC. This sequence joins TRBV2 and TRBJ2-4; 9 bases map to TRBD1. CDR1 and CDR2 from the germline V gene are SNHLY and FYNNEI. This CDR3 is 16 amino acids long. V lost 2 bases and J lost 9; bases outside the gene matches: 11.

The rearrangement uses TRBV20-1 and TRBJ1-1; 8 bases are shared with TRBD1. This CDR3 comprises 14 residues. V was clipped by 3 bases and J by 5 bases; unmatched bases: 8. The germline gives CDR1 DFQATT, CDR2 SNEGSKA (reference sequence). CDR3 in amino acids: CSASNRGVGTEAFF. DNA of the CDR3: TGCAGTGCTAGTAACAGGGGGGTTGGAACTGAAGCTTTCTTT.

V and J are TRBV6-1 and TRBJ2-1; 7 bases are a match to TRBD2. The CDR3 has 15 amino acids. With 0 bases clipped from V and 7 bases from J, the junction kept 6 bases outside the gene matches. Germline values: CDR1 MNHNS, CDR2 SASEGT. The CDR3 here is CASSEASGDGNEQFF. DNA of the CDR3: TGTGCCAGCAGTGAAGCAAGCGGGGATGGAAATGAGCAGTTCTTC.

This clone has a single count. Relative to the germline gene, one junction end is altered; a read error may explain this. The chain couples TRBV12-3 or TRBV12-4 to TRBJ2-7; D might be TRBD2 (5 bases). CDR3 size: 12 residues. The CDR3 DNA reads TGTGCCAGCAATTTAGCGCGCTACGAGCAGTACTTC. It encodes CASNLARYEQYF.

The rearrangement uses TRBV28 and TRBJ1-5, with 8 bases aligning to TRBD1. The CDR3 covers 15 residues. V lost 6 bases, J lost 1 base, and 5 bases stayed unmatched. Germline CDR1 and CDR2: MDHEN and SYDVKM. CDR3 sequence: CASRDRAGSNQPQHF. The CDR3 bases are TGTGCCAGCAGGGACAGGGCTGGGAGCAATCAGCCCCAGCATTTT.

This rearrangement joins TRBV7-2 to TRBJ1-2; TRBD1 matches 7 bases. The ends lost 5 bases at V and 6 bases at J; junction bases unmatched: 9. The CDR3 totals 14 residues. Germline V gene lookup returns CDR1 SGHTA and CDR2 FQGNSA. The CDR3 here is CASSIHTGTDGYTF. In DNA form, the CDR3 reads TGTGCCAGCAGCATACATACCGGGACAGATGGCTACACCTTC.

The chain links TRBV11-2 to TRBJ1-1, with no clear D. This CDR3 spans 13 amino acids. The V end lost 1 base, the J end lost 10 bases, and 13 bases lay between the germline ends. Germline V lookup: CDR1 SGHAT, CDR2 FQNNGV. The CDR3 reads CASSLASRSVAFF. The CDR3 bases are TGTGCCAGCAGCTTAGCCAGCCGTTCAGTAGCTTTCTTT.

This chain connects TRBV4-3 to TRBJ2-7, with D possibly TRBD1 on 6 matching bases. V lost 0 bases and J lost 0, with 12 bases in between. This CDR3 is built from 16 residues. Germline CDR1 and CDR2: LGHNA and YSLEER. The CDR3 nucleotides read TGCGCCAGCAGCCAAGATATAGGACAGCCCTCCTACGAGCAGTACTTC. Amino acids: CASSQDIGQPSYEQYF.

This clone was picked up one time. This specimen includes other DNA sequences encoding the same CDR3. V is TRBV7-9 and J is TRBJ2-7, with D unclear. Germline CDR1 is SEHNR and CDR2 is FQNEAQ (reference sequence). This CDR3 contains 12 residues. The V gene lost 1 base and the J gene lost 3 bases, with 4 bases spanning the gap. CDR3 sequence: CASSLEVYEQYF. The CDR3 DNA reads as TGTGCCAGCAGCTTAGAAGTCTACGAGCAGTACTTC.